This entry lists 29 T cell receptor beta chains sequenced from one sample in a study of blood T cell repertoires in COVID-19 (dated by TCRdb to 2020 to 2021). The library came from the immunoSEQ multiplex PCR assay. Not all clones reach the TCRdb copy of this immuneACCESS table, which keeps in-frame sequences only. Checked studies attribute under half of the gap to unresolved V genes and leave the rest unexplained. This sample is represented by roughly 500,000 clones; 75% to 90% of them were singletons. More than 7.5% of the sample is taken by the ten largest. The sequencing input was PBMCs or T cells enriched from blood (not recorded which). All receptors derive from a woman in her sixties who had recovered from COVID-19.

The CDR3 region has the DNA TGCGCCAGCAGTCTCCTGCCGGGACAGCACACCTACGAGCAGTACGTC. Protein sequence: CASSLLPGQHTYEQYV. The chain combines TRBV23-1 with TRBJ2-7; 7 bases match TRBD1. TRBV23-1 counts as an open reading frame of uncertain function. V lost 4 bases to trimming and J lost 2 bases; unmatched junction nucleotides: 11. The CDR3 contains 16 residues.

V is TRBV19 and J is TRBJ1-4; no clear D gene. Germline-derived CDR1 and CDR2 are LNHDA and SQIVND (reference sequence). Trimming pared 7 bases from V and 7 bases from J, leaving 7 bases between. CDR3 size: 11 residues. CDR3 nucleotides: TGTGCCAGTAAGGAGGGTGAAAAACTGTTTTTT. The encoded protein is CASKEGEKLFF. The variable domain in full, completed from reference TRBV19 and TRBJ1-4, reads DGGITQSPKYLFRKEGQNVTLSCEQNLNHDAMYWYRQDPGQGLRLIYYSQIVNDFQKGDIAEGYSVSREKKESFPLTVTSAQKNPTAFYLCASKEGEKLFFGSGTQLSVL.

The chain is built from TRBV10-3 and TRBJ2-1; 7 nucleotides match TRBD2. CDR3 length: 12 amino acids. CDR1 is ENHRY and CDR2 is SYGVKD in the germline V gene. V trimming: 8 bases; J trimming: 4 bases; junction bases outside the gene matches: 2. The CDR3 bases are TGTGCCATCGGGACTAATTACAATGAGCAGTTCTTC. As protein: CAIGTNYNEQFF.

Concerning this clone: Other DNA sequences from this sample encode an identical CDR3 as well. This chain links TRBV24-1 with TRBJ1-4; 9 positions agree with TRBD1. The germline V gene has CDR1 KGHDR and CDR2 SFDVKD. Losses at the gene ends were 3 bases for V and 7 bases for J; bases not matched to a gene: 5. There are 15 residues in the CDR3. This CDR3 reads CATSDPGQGGEKLFF. DNA for the CDR3: TGTGCCACCAGTGATCCGGGACAGGGTGGTGAAAAACTGTTTTTT.

This clone was counted only a few times. The gene calls are TRBV2 and TRBJ1-5; D possibly corresponds to TRBD1 (6 bases). The CDR3 is made up of 13 amino acids. Trimming removed 6 bases at V and 6 bases at J, with 12 bases between. Per the germline V gene, CDR1 is SNHLY and CDR2 is FYNNEI. The CDR3 DNA reads TGTGCCAGCAGGGCAGGGGCAGGTCAGCCCCAGCATTTT. This translates into CASRAGAGQPQHF. The variable domain in full, completed from reference TRBV2 and TRBJ1-5, reads EPEVTQTPSHQVTQMGQEVILRCVPISNHLYFYWYRQILGQKVEFLVSFYNNEISEKSEIFDDQFSVERPDGSNFTLKIRSTKLEDSAMYFCASRAGAGQPQHFGDGTRLSIL.

This sequence joins TRBV2 and TRBJ1-1; D not resolved. This CDR3 has 12 amino acids. The germline gives CDR1 SNHLY, CDR2 FYNNEI. V was shortened by 3 bases and J by 10 bases, with 12 bases between the two germline ends. The CDR3 coding sequence is TGTGCCAGCAGTGATTCCTTAATCCCAGCTTTCTTT. Translating it yields CASSDSLIPAFF.

The genes are TRBV4-2 and TRBJ2-3; 12 bases agree with TRBD2. CDR3 length: 19 residues. The J segment lost 1 base and the V segment lost 5 bases, leaving 13 bases of the junction unmatched. Germline V gives CDR1 LGHNA, CDR2 YNFKEQ. CDR3 amino acids: CASSKSPLAGGPGTDTQYF. The CDR3 DNA is TGTGCCAGCAGCAAAAGCCCTCTAGCGGGGGGGCCGGGCACAGATACGCAGTATTTT.

The rearrangement uses TRBV11-3 and TRBJ2-2; 12 positions match TRBD2. V shed 5 bases and J 6 bases; nucleotides not matched to a gene: 4. Germline V gives CDR1 SGHNT, CDR2 YENEEA. The CDR3 extends over 15 amino acids. The CDR3 nucleotides read TGTGCCAGCAGCCAACTAGCGGGGGGTCCCGGGGAGCTGTTTTTT. Translating it yields CASSQLAGGPGELFF.

The chain employs TRBV6-5 and TRBJ2-5, with 8 bases fitting TRBD2. Germline assignment: CDR1 MNHEY and CDR2 SVGAGI. The CDR3 has 16 residues. Trimming at V came to 2 bases and at J to 4 bases, leaving 9 bases not matched to a gene. CDR3 sequence reads: CASSYPRTSLGETQYF. As DNA, the CDR3 is TGTGCCAGCAGTTACCCAAGGACTAGCTTAGGAGAGACCCAGTACTTC.

The gene calls are TRBV24-1 and TRBJ2-1, with D perhaps matching TRBD1 (6 bases). V lost 5 bases and J 7 bases, leaving 11 bases between the germline ends. The CDR3 has 13 amino acids. Germline CDR1 KGHDR, CDR2 SFDVKD. CDR3: CATSGLGQNEQFF. CDR3 coding DNA: TGTGCCACCAGTGGTCTCGGACAGAATGAGCAGTTCTTC.

This rearrangement joins TRBV3-1 (or the pseudogene TRBV3-2) to TRBJ2-7; 8 bases agree with TRBD1. Looked up from germline, CDR1 is LGHDT and CDR2 is YNNKEL (reference sequence). Trimming cost V 4 bases and J 7 bases; bases outside gene matches: 6. The CDR3 extends over 13 amino acids. CDR3 bases: TGTGCCAGCAGCCCGGGACAGGCCGGGGAGCAGTACGTC. Amino acids: CASSPGQAGEQYV.

The chain uses TRBV10-3 and TRBJ2-3; 15 nucleotides line up with TRBD2. CDR1 ENHRY and CDR2 SYGVKD come from the germline V gene. This CDR3 has 16 residues. The V gene end was trimmed by 6 bases and the J gene end by 8 bases; junction bases not matched to a gene: 9. CDR3 sequence reads: CAISPGLAGGPPTQYF. DNA for the CDR3: TGTGCCATCAGCCCGGGACTAGCGGGGGGCCCTCCTACGCAGTATTTT.

The chain combines TRBV4-1 with TRBJ1-2; 9 bases are a match to TRBD1. Germline values: CDR1 MGHRA, CDR2 YSYEKL. V was pared by 4 bases and J by 4 bases, with 13 bases of the junction left unmatched. The CDR3 extends over 17 amino acids. This CDR3 reads CASSRDLKDRGSYGYTF. The CDR3, as DNA: TGCGCCAGCAGCCGGGATTTAAAGGACAGGGGTTCCTATGGCTACACCTTC.

The chain joins TRBV6-5 to TRBJ1-5, with D maybe TRBD1 (6 bases). The CDR3 spans 14 residues. Germline values: CDR1 MNHEY, CDR2 SVGAGI. Trimming took off 1 base at V and 7 bases at J, with 11 bases between the two ends. CDR3 loop: CASSYLGAGQPQHF. Written as DNA, the CDR3 is TGTGCCAGCAGTTACTTGGGGGCAGGACAGCCCCAGCATTTT.

Comments on this clone: Other DNA sequences from this sample encode an identical CDR3 as well. The chain's CDR3 is CASRQGYNSPLHF. Here the CDR3 DNA reads TGTGCCAGCAGACAGGGTTATAATTCACCCCTCCACTTT. V usage is TRBV2 and J usage is TRBJ1-6; D perhaps matches TRBD1 (6 bases). Germline assignment: CDR1 SNHLY and CDR2 FYNNEI. V lost 6 bases and J 4 bases, leaving 7 bases between the germline ends. The CDR3 contains 13 residues.

This clone was recorded once. This chain joins TRBV18 and TRBJ2-3; 9 nucleotides align to TRBD2. Germline V CDR1 and CDR2: KGHSH, LQKENI. This CDR3 is 15 amino acids long. The trim removed 4 bases at V and 3 bases at J, leaving 5 bases unmatched. The CDR3 here is CASSLAGEPTDTQYF. As DNA, the CDR3 is TGTGCCAGCTCACTAGCGGGGGAGCCAACAGATACGCAGTATTTT.

V gene TRBV9 combines with J gene TRBJ2-3; tentative D call: TRBD2 (6 bases). The CDR3 sequence is 15 residues long. The V gene lost 7 bases and the J gene lost 2 bases, with 17 bases spanning the gap. Germline CDR1 is SGDLS and CDR2 is YYNGEE. The CDR3 protein is CASGEDYSSTDTQYF. In DNA, the CDR3 is TGTGCCAGCGGAGAGGACTATTCATCCACAGATACGCAGTATTTT.

V usage is TRBV10-3 and J usage is TRBJ1-3, with D possibly being TRBD1 (5 bases). V lost 4 bases, J lost 5 bases, and 12 bases lay in between. Germline V gene data show CDR1 as ENHRY and CDR2 as SYGVKD. The CDR3 is 14 residues long. The CDR3 is CAISVEQERNTIYF. CDR3 bases: TGTGCCATCAGTGTCGAACAGGAGAGAAACACCATATATTTT.

This chain links TRBV12-5 with TRBJ1-6, with a weak D call TRBD1 (6 bases). The V gene lost 0 bases and the J gene lost 5 bases, with 14 bases spanning the gap. The V gene's germline CDR1 is LGHNT and CDR2 FRNRAP. The CDR3 runs to 17 residues. The CDR3 nucleotides are TGTGCTAGTGGTTTGGTAATTAGGACAGAAGATAATTCACCCCTCCACTTT. Its translation: CASGLVIRTEDNSPLHF.

The chain combines TRBV11-2 with TRBJ1-2; tentatively, D is TRBD1 (5 bases). Trimming cost V 8 bases and J 5 bases, with 18 bases left between them. From germline, CDR1 is SGHAT and CDR2 FQNNGV. The CDR3 has 14 amino acids. CDR3 in amino acids: CASRPGGRGYGYTF. CDR3 DNA: TGTGCCAGCCGCCCGGGGGGACGCGGATATGGCTACACCTTC.

This chain joins TRBV3-1 (or the pseudogene TRBV3-2) and TRBJ2-7; D is uncertain. V lost 0 bases and J lost 1, with 7 bases in between. Per the germline V gene, CDR1 is LGHDT and CDR2 is YNNKEL (reference sequence). The CDR3 totals 14 residues. This chain's CDR3 is CASSQDLQSYEQYF. The CDR3 bases are TGTGCCAGCAGCCAAGATTTACAGTCCTACGAGCAGTACTTC.

The chain has TRBV2 and TRBJ2-4; D is perhaps TRBD1 (7 bases). The V end was cut by 0 bases, the J end by 8 bases, with 14 bases between. CDR3 size: 15 residues. Germline CDR1 and CDR2: SNHLY and FYNNEI. The CDR3 here is CASSEARQGGDIQYF. Written as DNA, the CDR3 is TGTGCCAGCAGTGAAGCTAGACAGGGCGGGGACATTCAGTACTTC. Based on the CDR3 plus reference TRBV2 and TRBJ2-4, the full variable domain is EPEVTQTPSHQVTQMGQEVILRCVPISNHLYFYWYRQILGQKVEFLVSFYNNEISEKSEIFDDQFSVERPDGSNFTLKIRSTKLEDSAMYFCASSEARQGGDIQYFGAGTRLSVL.

The J gene is TRBJ2-7, the V gene TRBV5-1; D not certain. The germline V gene has CDR1 SGHRS and CDR2 YFSETQ. This CDR3 has 15 residues. Trimming pared 2 bases from V and 2 bases from J, leaving 14 bases between. The CDR3, as DNA: TGCGCCAGCAGCTTAGAACCGACTGTGACCTACGAGCAGTACTTC. Translating gives CASSLEPTVTYEQYF.

The genes are TRBV5-4 and TRBJ2-3; TRBD2 matches 13 bases. The CDR3 consists of 19 residues. After removal of 4 bases from V and 0 bases from J, the junction contained 11 bases not matched to a gene. The germline V gene has CDR1 SGHNT and CDR2 YYREEE (reference sequence). In DNA form, the CDR3 reads TGTGCCAGCAGCCGTCCGACTAGCGGGGGGTTGCCTAGCACAGATACGCAGTATTTT. It translates to CASSRPTSGGLPSTDTQYF.

The CDR3 DNA reads TGTGCCACCAGCAGAGATAGAGGGACCGGGGAGCTGTTTTTT. Protein: CATSRDRGTGELFF. The chain recombines TRBV15 with TRBJ2-2, with D possibly being TRBD2 (5 bases). The V gene's germline CDR1 is LNHNV and CDR2 YYDKDF (reference sequence). The length of the CDR3 is 14 residues. V dropped 0 bases and J dropped 5 bases, with 7 bases sitting between them.

The V and J genes are TRBV6-5 and TRBJ2-2; 8 bases align to TRBD1. Germline-derived CDR1 and CDR2 are MNHEY and SVGAGI. There are 14 residues in the CDR3. Unmatched junction bases numbered 4, after V lost 6 bases and J lost 4 bases. Written as DNA, the CDR3 is TGTGCCAGCAGCCAGGGACAGGTCACCGGGGAGCTGTTTTTT. This encodes CASSQGQVTGELFF.

The chain combines TRBV9 with TRBJ2-3, with 7 bases that match TRBD2. CDR1 SGDLS and CDR2 YYNGEE come from the germline V gene. The CDR3 runs to 16 residues. Trimming at V came to 7 bases and at J to 2 bases, leaving 13 bases not matched to a gene. This chain's CDR3 is CASGRESSGFTDTQYF. CDR3 DNA: TGTGCCAGCGGCCGGGAGAGTAGCGGGTTCACAGATACGCAGTATTTT.

This chain connects TRBV20-1 to TRBJ2-5; no definite D call. V lost 4 bases, J lost 3 bases, and 6 bases lay in between. There are 11 residues in the CDR3. Germline CDR1 is DFQATT and CDR2 is SNEGSKA (reference sequence). As DNA, the CDR3 is TGCAGTGCTAAACAAGAAGAGACCCAGTACTTC. Its translation: CSAKQEETQYF.

The chain is built from TRBV7-8 and TRBJ1-5; unclear D gene. V was trimmed by 5 bases and J by 1 base, leaving 9 bases between them. CDR1 is SGHVS, CDR2 FQNEAQ, per germline. The CDR3 totals 14 residues. DNA of the CDR3: TGTGCCAGCAGCCGAGGGAGGAGCAATCAGCCCCAGCATTTT. This translates into CASSRGRSNQPQHF.